Listed below are T cell receptor beta chains from one sample, sequenced in a study of blood T cell repertoires in COVID-19. Measured with immunoSEQ multiplex PCR; TCRdb has only the in-frame clones, and not every one. In the table there are 110,000 to 150,000 clones, 75% to 90% of which are singletons. Specimen: peripheral blood. The receptors stem from a man aged 60 to 75 with active or convalescent COVID-19. The CDR3 runs from the conserved cysteine through the conserved F or W. The order of the fields is J gene, V gene, D gene, clone size, CDR3 protein, CDR3 DNA. The D gene is left open where the match is weak. Part of the rows lack a size; the others show once, few, many or a class for expanded clones.

j_gene: TRBJ1-1
v_gene: TRBV15
d_gene: TRBD1
abundance: NA
CDR3aa: CATSRDFAGGTEAFF
CDR3nt: TGTGCCACCAGCAGAGATTTTGCAGGGGGCACTGAAGCTTTCTTT

j_gene: TRBJ2-1
v_gene: TRBV18
d_gene: TRBD2
abundance: NA
CDR3aa: CASSRGAGEESEQFF
CDR3nt: TGTGCCAGCTCGCGAGGAGCGGGAGAGGAGAGTGAGCAGTTCTTC

j_gene: TRBJ1-1
v_gene: TRBV2
d_gene: NA
abundance: NA
CDR3aa: CASSAGTEAFF
CDR3nt: TGTGCCAGCAGTGCGGGCACTGAAGCTTTCTTT

j_gene: TRBJ2-7
v_gene: TRBV7-8
d_gene: NA
abundance: NA
CDR3aa: CASSSESRFHEQYF
CDR3nt: TGTGCCAGCAGCTCCGAATCCCGGTTCCACGAGCAGTACTTC

j_gene: TRBJ2-7
v_gene: TRBV10-3
d_gene: TRBD2
abundance: NA
CDR3aa: CAIRKTSGGSYEQYF
CDR3nt: TGTGCCATCAGAAAGACTAGCGGGGGTTCCTACGAGCAGTACTTC

j_gene: TRBJ1-1
v_gene: TRBV2
d_gene: TRBD1
abundance: once
CDR3aa: CASSWDRGGGTEAFF
CDR3nt: TGTGCCAGCAGTTGGGACAGGGGAGGGGGCACTGAAGCTTTCTTT

j_gene: TRBJ2-3
v_gene: TRBV7-9
d_gene: NA
abundance: NA
CDR3aa: CASTRGLATDTQYF
CDR3nt: TGTGCCAGCACCAGAGGGTTGGCCACAGATACGCAGTATTTT

j_gene: TRBJ2-1
v_gene: TRBV9
d_gene: TRBD1
abundance: NA
CDR3aa: CASSERQGAPYNEQFF
CDR3nt: TGTGCCAGCAGCGAACGACAGGGGGCACCCTACAATGAGCAGTTCTTC

j_gene: TRBJ2-6
v_gene: TRBV7-2
d_gene: TRBD1
abundance: NA
CDR3aa: CASSLGQSSGANVLTF
CDR3nt: TGTGCCAGCAGCCTGGGACAGTCCTCTGGGGCCAACGTCCTGACTTTC

j_gene: TRBJ1-2
v_gene: TRBV11-2
d_gene: NA
abundance: NA
CDR3aa: CASSQQPNYGYTF
CDR3nt: TGTGCCAGCAGCCAACAACCTAACTATGGCTACACCTTC

j_gene: TRBJ1-1
v_gene: TRBV7-2
d_gene: NA
abundance: NA
CDR3aa: CASSAQIQGEAFF
CDR3nt: TGTGCCAGCAGCGCGCAGATACAGGGTGAAGCTTTCTTT

j_gene: TRBJ1-2
v_gene: TRBV4-3
d_gene: NA
abundance: NA
CDR3aa: CASSQQSDSPGGYTF
CDR3nt: TGCGCCAGCAGCCAACAATCTGACAGCCCCGGTGGCTACACCTTC

j_gene: TRBJ1-5
v_gene: TRBV7-2
d_gene: NA
abundance: once
CDR3aa: CASSPRGSNQPQHF
CDR3nt: TGTGCCAGCAGCCCCCGGGGGAGCAATCAGCCCCAGCATTTT

j_gene: TRBJ2-3
v_gene: TRBV7-2
d_gene: TRBD2
abundance: NA
CDR3aa: CASRLIAGEGVTQYF
CDR3nt: TGTGCCAGCAGACTAATAGCGGGAGAAGGAGTTACGCAGTATTTT

j_gene: TRBJ2-1
v_gene: TRBV19
d_gene: NA
abundance: NA
CDR3aa: CASSIIMRQSYNEQFF
CDR3nt: TGTGCCAGTAGTATAATAATGCGGCAGTCCTACAATGAGCAGTTCTTC

j_gene: TRBJ2-2
v_gene: TRBV4-2
d_gene: NA
abundance: NA
CDR3aa: CASSQDRGLFF
CDR3nt: TGTGCCAGCAGCCAAGATCGGGGTCTGTTTTTT

j_gene: TRBJ1-5
v_gene: TRBV6-4
d_gene: NA
abundance: once
CDR3aa: CASWGVNQPQHF
CDR3nt: TGTGCCAGCTGGGGGGTCAATCAGCCCCAGCATTTT

j_gene: TRBJ2-1
v_gene: TRBV28
d_gene: NA
abundance: NA
CDR3aa: CASSYGTYNEQFF
CDR3nt: TGTGCCAGCAGTTATGGGACTTACAATGAGCAGTTCTTC

j_gene: TRBJ1-4
v_gene: TRBV5-5
d_gene: NA
abundance: few
CDR3aa: CASSFSRTANEKLFF
CDR3nt: TGTGCCAGCAGCTTCAGTAGGACAGCTAATGAAAAACTGTTTTTT

j_gene: TRBJ1-2
v_gene: TRBV7-2
d_gene: TRBD1
abundance: NA
CDR3aa: CASSLTGTEYGYTF
CDR3nt: TGTGCCAGCAGCCTAACCGGGACAGAGTATGGCTACACCTTC

j_gene: TRBJ2-7
v_gene: TRBV6-5
d_gene: NA
abundance: NA
CDR3aa: CASSYLFAGSSNEQYF
CDR3nt: TGTGCCAGCAGTTACCTCTTTGCGGGAAGCAGCAACGAGCAGTACTTC

j_gene: TRBJ1-1
v_gene: TRBV7-9
d_gene: NA
abundance: NA
CDR3aa: CASSGQEPTRENSEAFF
CDR3nt: TGTGCCAGCAGCGGGCAGGAACCCACGAGAGAAAACAGTGAAGCTTTCTTT

j_gene: TRBJ1-2
v_gene: TRBV6-5
d_gene: TRBD1
abundance: NA
CDR3aa: CASSYSGQGRGYTF
CDR3nt: TGTGCCAGCAGTTACTCGGGACAGGGGAGAGGATACACCTTC

j_gene: TRBJ2-3
v_gene: TRBV6-6
d_gene: NA
abundance: NA
CDR3aa: CASSYSLDSDTQYF
CDR3nt: TGTGCCAGCAGTTACTCCTTGGACTCAGATACGCAGTATTTT

j_gene: TRBJ2-6
v_gene: TRBV6-2/TRBV6-3
d_gene: TRBD1
abundance: NA
CDR3aa: CASSQVQGSPSGANVLTF
CDR3nt: TGTGCCAGCAGCCAAGTACAGGGGAGCCCCTCTGGGGCCAACGTCCTGACTTTC

j_gene: TRBJ2-1
v_gene: TRBV5-1
d_gene: TRBD2
abundance: once
CDR3aa: CASSLPSGGPYNEQFF
CDR3nt: TGCGCCAGCAGCTTGCCTAGCGGGGGACCCTACAATGAGCAGTTCTTC

j_gene: TRBJ1-1
v_gene: TRBV6-1
d_gene: NA
abundance: NA
CDR3aa: CASRETGNTEAFF
CDR3nt: TGTGCCAGCAGAGAGACAGGAAACACTGAAGCTTTCTTT

j_gene: TRBJ1-1
v_gene: TRBV6-5
d_gene: NA
abundance: NA
CDR3aa: CASSYRGGFTEAFF
CDR3nt: TGTGCCAGCAGTTACCGGGGGGGGTTCACTGAAGCTTTCTTT